This note documents a single T cell receptor (beta chain) sequence. The entry originates in a study of shared clonotypes between healthy human individuals. The overall study: Each donor's CD4 naive and CD4 memory cells filled three plates apiece, CD8 naive two, and CD8 memory one.

The CDR3 sequence is 17 residues long. V lost 2 bases and J lost 2; bases outside the gene matches: 9. From germline, CDR1 is MDHEN and CDR2 SYDVKM. The data were produced by immunoSEQ multiplex PCR, yet TCRdb's version contains in-frame clones alone and is incomplete. The data hold roughly 400,000 clones, with 96% observed a single time. Specimen: memory CD8+ T cells sorted from blood. The subset denotes: CD45RO+ cells pooled with CCR7-negative TemRA cells. The sequence was obtained from a young man in good health. The chain links TRBV28 to TRBJ2-7; 10 bases match TRBD2. Here the CDR3 reads CASSLARVLAGPYEQYF. Written as DNA, the CDR3 is TGTGCCAGCAGTTTAGCCCGTGTACTAGCGGGACCCTACGAGCAGTACTTC.